Sequencing of this TCR beta chain was carried out in a study of blood T cell repertoires in COVID-19. Study information: Sources were T cells, B-cell-depleted T cells, or PBMCs; the material itself was cDNA or gDNA.

Trimming removed 3 bases from V and 3 bases from J; junction bases left unmatched: 4. Germline values: CDR1 MDHEN, CDR2 SYDVKM. This CDR3 region has 15 residues. Some clones are missing from TCRdb's copy, which holds only in-frame ones; the method was immunoSEQ multiplex PCR. Among roughly 100,000 clones listed, 80% to 95% were seen once. Seattle participants joined during active infection and were tracked over time. Sequencing was performed on peripheral blood. This chain links TRBV28 with TRBJ1-4, with 7 positions matching TRBD1. This receptor was identified in a woman in her fifties or sixties with COVID-19, enrolled during active disease. As DNA, the CDR3 is TGTGCCAGCAGTTTTCCGGGACAGCCTAATGAAAAACTGTTTTTT. Amino acid sequence: CASSFPGQPNEKLFF.